Listed here are 16 T cell receptor beta chains from one sample, sequenced in a study of blood T cell repertoires in COVID-19. The repertoire was sequenced with immunoSEQ multiplex PCR; TCRdb's copy has only in-frame clones and lacks some. The top ten hold roughly 2.2% of the sample, which has 100,000 to 150,000 clones, around two thirds seen once. Material for sequencing was peripheral blood. The origin of the receptors is a woman between 70 and 85 years old with acute or convalescent COVID-19.

The gene calls are TRBV6-5 and TRBJ2-7; D is perhaps TRBD2 (7 bases). This CDR3 is built from 15 residues. With 7 bases removed from V and 2 bases from J, the gap between germline ends came to 18 bases. Germline-derived CDR1 and CDR2 are MNHEY and SVGAGI. The CDR3 DNA follows: TGTGCCAGCATTGGGGGGGCAGGGGCCCCCTACGAGCAGTACTTC. It codes for CASIGGAGAPYEQYF.

The V and J genes are TRBV7-2 and TRBJ2-5; TRBD2 matches at 9 bases. Looked up from germline, CDR1 is SGHTA and CDR2 is FQGNSA. The CDR3 runs to 14 residues. The ends lost 11 bases at V and 2 bases at J; junction bases unmatched: 9. DNA for the CDR3: TGTGCCTCAGTGCGGAGCGGGGGGCAAGAGACCCAGTACTTC. Protein: CASVRSGGQETQYF. Drawing the rest from reference TRBV7-2 and TRBJ2-5, the complete variable domain is GAGVSQSPSNKVTEKGKDVELRCDPISGHTALYWYRQSLGQGLEFLIYFQGNSAPDKSGLPSDRFSAERTGGSVSTLTIQRTQQEDSAVYLCASVRSGGQETQYFGPGTRLLVL.

The rearrangement joins TRBV2 to TRBJ1-2; TRBD1 might be the D (6 bases). CDR1 and CDR2 from the germline V gene are SNHLY and FYNNEI. This CDR3 spans 12 amino acids. Here the CDR3 reads CGGGGSNYGYTF. The CDR3, as DNA: TGTGGTGGTGGGGGCTCTAACTATGGCTACACCTTC.

The CDR3 DNA sequence: TGTGCCAGCAGTTCCAACAGGGGAAGTGAGCAGTTCTTC. It codes for CASSSNRGSEQFF. The chain links TRBV12-3 or TRBV12-4 to TRBJ2-1; 7 bases align to TRBD1. With V trimmed by 4 bases and J by 9 bases, 6 bases remained unmatched. The CDR3 extends over 13 amino acids.

The chain couples TRBV7-9 to TRBJ1-2, with D tentatively TRBD1 (6 bases). CDR1 is SEHNR, CDR2 FQNEAQ, per germline (reference sequence). The CDR3 is 16 residues long. V was shortened by 4 bases and J by 2 bases, with 17 bases between the two germline ends. The chain's CDR3 is CASSSGVGTKNYGYTF. The CDR3 DNA reads as TGTGCCAGCAGCTCCGGTGTCGGGACAAAAAACTATGGCTACACCTTC.

The V gene is TRBV6-5, the J gene TRBJ2-2, with 9 nucleotides matching TRBD2. Germline V CDR1 and CDR2: MNHEY, SVGAGI. The CDR3 loop spans 14 amino acids. J was trimmed by 1 base and V by 8 bases; bases with no gene match: 2. The CDR3 nucleotides read TGTGCCAGCCCGACTAGCGGGAACACCGGGGAGCTGTTTTTT. Protein: CASPTSGNTGELFF.

As to this clone: A clone one base away is much larger, so this may be a read error. The chain has TRBV7-3 and TRBJ1-5; TRBD1 might be the D (6 bases). Trimming stripped 4 bases from V and 2 bases from J, with 6 bases between. The CDR3 is 13 amino acids. Germline V lookup: CDR1 SGHTA, CDR2 FQGTGA. The DNA of the CDR3 is TGTGCCAGCAGCTCAGGGGGCAATCAGCCCCAGCATTTT. It encodes CASSSGGNQPQHF.

This chain uses TRBV5-5 with TRBJ2-6; TRBD1 is a possible D gene (6 bases). This CDR3 is built from 14 residues. Germline CDR1 is SGHKS and CDR2 is YYEKEE (reference sequence). Trimming took 7 bases from V and 4 from J, leaving 12 bases between them. The CDR3 is CASYRDAGANVLTF. CDR3 in DNA: TGTGCCAGCTACAGGGACGCGGGGGCCAACGTCCTGACTTTC.

The rearrangement joins TRBV9 to TRBJ1-5; the D is unclear. Between the trimmed V and J ends, which lost 3 bases and 0 bases, there was a span of 19 bases. Germline V gene sequence: CDR1 SGDLS, CDR2 YYNGEE. The CDR3 extends over 18 amino acids. The CDR3 spells CASSDPVWALHSNQPQHF. As DNA, the CDR3 is TGTGCCAGCAGCGACCCGGTATGGGCTCTACATAGCAATCAGCCCCAGCATTTT. The whole variable domain, filled in from reference TRBV9 and TRBJ1-5, reads DSGVTQTPKHLITATGQRVTLRCSPRSGDLSVYWYQQSLDQGLQFLIQYYNGEERAKGNILERFSAQQFPDLHSELNLSSLELGDSALYFCASSDPVWALHSNQPQHFGDGTRLSIL.

The chain couples TRBV29-1 to TRBJ2-7; TRBD1 matches at 11 bases. V trimming: 5 bases; J trimming: 3 bases; junction bases outside the gene matches: 6. The germline V gene has CDR1 SQVTM and CDR2 ANQGSEA. This CDR3 comprises 14 residues. The CDR3 is CSVTRTGGFYEQYF. In nucleotides, the CDR3 is TGCAGCGTTACCCGGACAGGGGGCTTCTACGAGCAGTACTTC.

V and J are TRBV5-4 and TRBJ1-6; D is undetermined. From germline, CDR1 is SGHNT and CDR2 YYREEE (reference sequence). Trimming cost V 2 bases and J 6 bases, with 12 bases left between them. The CDR3 runs to 15 residues. CDR3 in DNA: TGTGCCAGCAGCTTCTTTTTTGGAGGTAATTCACCCCTCCACTTT. Translated, it gives CASSFFFGGNSPLHF. The entire variable domain, with the rest obtained from reference TRBV5-4 and TRBJ1-6, is as follows: ETGVTQSPTHLIKTRGQQVTLRCSSQSGHNTVSWYQQALGQGPQFIFQYYREEENGRGNFPPRFSGLQFPNYSSELNVNALELDDSALYLCASSFFFGGNSPLHFGNGTRLTVT.

V is TRBV7-8 and J is TRBJ1-2; 10 bases are shared with TRBD1. The CDR3 runs 14 residues. The germline gives CDR1 SGHVS, CDR2 FQNEAQ. V shed 3 bases, J shed 3 bases, and the junction held 1 base outside the gene matches. CDR3: CASSFGQGDYGYTF. In DNA, the CDR3 is TGTGCCAGCAGCTTCGGACAGGGGGACTATGGCTACACCTTC.

The chain links TRBV6-1 to TRBJ1-6, with 7 bases that match TRBD1. Germline V gene lookup returns CDR1 MNHNS and CDR2 SASEGT. The CDR3 loop spans 16 amino acids. The V segment lost 2 bases and the J segment 8 bases; nucleotides outside the gene matches: 9. CDR3 sequence reads: CASSEWRGRFDSPLHF. CDR3 in DNA: TGTGCCAGCAGTGAATGGAGGGGGCGATTTGATTCACCCCTCCACTTT.

This clone has more than one count but fewer than ten. This rearrangement joins TRBV6-5 to TRBJ1-1; D perhaps matches TRBD1 (6 bases). Trimming pared 11 bases from V and 1 base from J, leaving 17 bases between. Germline lookup yields CDR1 MNHEY and CDR2 SVGAGI. The CDR3 sequence is 14 residues long. CDR3 sequence reads: CAGKEGQRNTEAFF. CDR3 DNA sequence: TGTGCCGGTAAAGAGGGACAACGGAACACTGAAGCTTTCTTT.

In its sample, this clone was seen once. The chain employs TRBV7-9 and TRBJ2-1, with D possibly matching TRBD2 (6 bases). There are 14 residues in the CDR3. The V and J ends lost 5 bases and 7 bases respectively, with 15 bases between them. Per germline, CDR1 SEHNR and CDR2 FQNEAQ (reference sequence). The CDR3 spells CASSPGGSKNEQFF. The CDR3 nucleotides are TGTGCCAGCAGCCCCGGGGGTAGCAAGAATGAGCAGTTCTTC.

This clone was picked up a small number of times. The chain joins TRBV29-1 to TRBJ1-4; 7 bases fit TRBD1. V was clipped by 7 bases and J by 8 bases; unmatched bases: 7. The CDR3 runs to 12 residues. Germline V gives CDR1 SQVTM, CDR2 ANQGSEA. This CDR3 is CSAGTVGEKLFF. DNA of the CDR3: TGCAGCGCCGGGACAGTAGGGGAAAAACTGTTTTTT.